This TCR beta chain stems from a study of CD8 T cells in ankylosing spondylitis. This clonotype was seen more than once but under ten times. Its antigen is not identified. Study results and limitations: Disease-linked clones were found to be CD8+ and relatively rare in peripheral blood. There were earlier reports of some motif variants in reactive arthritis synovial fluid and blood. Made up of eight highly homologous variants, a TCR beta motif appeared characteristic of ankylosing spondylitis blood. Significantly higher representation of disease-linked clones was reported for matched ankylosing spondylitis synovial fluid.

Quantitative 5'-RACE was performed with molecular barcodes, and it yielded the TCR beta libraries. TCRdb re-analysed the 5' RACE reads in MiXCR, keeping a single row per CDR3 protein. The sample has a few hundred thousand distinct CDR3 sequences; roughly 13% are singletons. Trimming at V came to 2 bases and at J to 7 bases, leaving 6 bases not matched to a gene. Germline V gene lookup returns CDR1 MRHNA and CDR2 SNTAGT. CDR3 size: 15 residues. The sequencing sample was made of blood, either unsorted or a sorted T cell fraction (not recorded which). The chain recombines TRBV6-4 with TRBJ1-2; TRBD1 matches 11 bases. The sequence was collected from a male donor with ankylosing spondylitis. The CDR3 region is CASSDRTGGDGGYTF. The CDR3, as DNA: TGTGCCAGCAGTGACAGGACAGGGGGCGACGGTGGCTACACCTTC.